The 29 T cell receptor beta chains presented below share a single source sample, sequenced in a study of beta chain features in type 1 diabetes (dated by TCRdb to the late 2010s). Library prep was done by the immunoSEQ multiplex PCR assay. The entire amount of isolated RNA was reverse transcribed using the High Capacity cDNA Reverse Transcription Kit, so the sequenced TCRB transcripts were expressed ones. TCRdb's version of the immuneACCESS table is confined to in-frame rearrangements and falls short of the full clone set. An unresolved V gene accounts for under half of the shortfall where checked; the remainder is of unknown origin. For this sample the table gives 200,000 to 250,000 clones, of which around 9.6% were detected only once. The top ten hold approximately 0.03% of the sample. Sample: naive CD4+ T cells from blood. The cell subset or site label, as the study defines it: true naive CD4+ T cells. The receptors here all came from a woman under 30 in good health.

The chain is built from TRBV20-1 and TRBJ1-3; the D is unclear. The germline V gene encodes CDR1 DFQATT and CDR2 SNEGSKA (reference sequence). The CDR3 length is 11 residues. Trimming took 5 bases from V and 2 from J, leaving 4 bases between them. CDR3 in DNA: TGCAGTGCTCTTACTGGAAACACCATATATTTT. Protein: CSALTGNTIYF.

A few counts support this clone. The chain carries TRBV11-2 and TRBJ2-3; D is unclear. The CDR3 consists of 14 residues. The germline V gene encodes CDR1 SGHAT and CDR2 FQNNGV. V lost 2 bases and J lost 2, with 8 bases in between. The CDR3 loop reads CASSLPLSTDTQYF. The CDR3 DNA reads TGTGCCAGCAGCTTACCTCTTTCCACAGATACGCAGTATTTT.

In its sample, this clone was seen a few times. This chain joins TRBV7-2 and TRBJ2-7, with D uncertain. CDR1 SGHTA and CDR2 FQGNSA come from the germline V gene. Trimming pared 1 base from V and 0 bases from J, leaving 10 bases between. The CDR3 is 15 amino acids. The CDR3: CASSLDVASSYEQYF. CDR3 nucleotides: TGTGCCAGCAGCTTAGACGTAGCAAGCTCCTACGAGCAGTACTTC.

This CDR3 is CAWGLVGNQPQHF. The CDR3 DNA reads as TGTGCCTGGGGTCTAGTGGGCAATCAGCCCCAGCATTTT. The chain recombines TRBV30 with TRBJ1-5; D unresolved. Germline V CDR1 and CDR2: GTSNPN, SVGIG (reference sequence). The CDR3 runs to 13 residues. Trimming stripped 5 bases from V and 2 bases from J, with 10 bases between. The full variable domain, completed using reference TRBV30 and TRBJ1-5, is SQTIHQWPATLVQPVGSPLSLECTVEGTSNPNLYWYRQAAGRGLQLLFYSVGIGQISSEVPQNLSASRPQDRQFILSSKKLLLSDSGFYLCAWGLVGNQPQHFGDGTRLSIL.

V usage is TRBV9 and J usage is TRBJ1-1, with D maybe TRBD1 (6 bases). CDR1 is SGDLS, CDR2 YYNGEE, per germline. This CDR3 has 14 residues. Deletions cut 3 bases from V and 1 base from J, with 10 bases between. CDR3 DNA sequence: TGTGCCAGCAGCGCGGACAGTAAGAACACTGAAGCTTTCTTT. Encoded protein: CASSADSKNTEAFF.

This chain uses TRBV2 with TRBJ2-7; TRBD1 agrees at 11 bases. CDR3 length equals 12 residues. Germline values: CDR1 SNHLY, CDR2 FYNNEI. J lost 11 bases, V lost 6 bases, and 6 bases had no gene match. This CDR3 is CASSSGQGAKYF. As DNA, the CDR3 is TGTGCCAGCAGCTCCGGACAGGGGGCAAAGTACTTC.

A few counts support this clone. The chain recombines TRBV5-1 with TRBJ2-7; no clear D gene. V shed 0 bases and J shed 3 bases, with 7 bases lying between them. Germline assignment: CDR1 SGHRS and CDR2 YFSETQ. The CDR3 runs to 13 residues. This CDR3 is CASSLVGGYEQYF. The CDR3 DNA reads as TGCGCCAGCAGCTTGGTTGGCGGCTACGAGCAGTACTTC.

V and J are TRBV30 and TRBJ2-2; 10 bases align to TRBD2. Per the germline V gene, CDR1 is GTSNPN and CDR2 is SVGIG (reference sequence). The ends lost 4 bases at V and 4 bases at J; junction bases unmatched: 6. The CDR3 runs to 15 residues. CDR3 coding DNA: TGTGCCTGGACGCCGGGACTAGCGAGCACCGGGGAGCTGTTTTTT. Translated, it gives CAWTPGLASTGELFF.

In its sample, this clone was seen a few times. The V gene is TRBV10-3, the J gene TRBJ2-1; D ambiguous. The germline gives CDR1 ENHRY, CDR2 SYGVKD. The ends were cut back, 0 bases at V and 4 bases at J, with 7 bases in the middle. This CDR3 is built from 14 residues. CDR3 nucleotide sequence: TGTGCCATCAGTGAGTCGACTCAGTACAATGAGCAGTTCTTC. Protein sequence: CAISESTQYNEQFF.

The chain recombines TRBV9 with TRBJ1-1; the D is unclear. This CDR3 comprises 15 residues. The germline V and J ends were trimmed by 0 bases and 4 bases, with 13 bases remaining between them. Per the germline V gene, CDR1 is SGDLS and CDR2 is YYNGEE. For the CDR3, the DNA is TGTGCCAGCAGCGTAGGGAGAGGGTCCGTCACTGAAGCTTTCTTT. It is translated as CASSVGRGSVTEAFF.

The CDR3 loop reads CASSASGSTDTQYF. The CDR3 nucleotides are TGTGCCAGTAGTGCCAGCGGGAGCACAGATACGCAGTATTTT. J is TRBJ2-3 and V is TRBV19; D is possibly TRBD2 (6 bases). The V and J ends lost 5 bases and 0 bases respectively, with 9 bases between them. In germline, CDR1 is LNHDA, CDR2 SQIVND (reference sequence). The CDR3 is 14 residues long. Together with reference TRBV19 and TRBJ2-3, the CDR3 gives the full variable domain: DGGITQSPKYLFRKEGQNVTLSCEQNLNHDAMYWYRQDPGQGLRLIYYSQIVNDFQKGDIAEGYSVSREKKESFPLTVTSAQKNPTAFYLCASSASGSTDTQYFGPGTRLTVL.

This clone has a handful of counts. The chain has TRBV6-1 and TRBJ1-1; 7 bases map to TRBD1. Losses at the gene ends were 3 bases for V and 5 bases for J; bases not matched to a gene: 3. Germline lookup yields CDR1 MNHNS and CDR2 SASEGT. The CDR3 loop spans 13 amino acids. The CDR3 spells CASSEATGTEAFF. DNA for the CDR3: TGTGCCAGCAGTGAGGCGACAGGGACTGAAGCTTTCTTT.

This chain joins TRBV5-4 and TRBJ2-5; 7 bases agree with TRBD2. This CDR3 is 13 amino acids long. CDR1 SGHNT and CDR2 YYREEE come from the germline V gene (reference sequence). The junction had 3 bases not matched to a gene; V was cut back by 5 bases and J by 2 bases. The CDR3 reads CASSSGGQETQYF. The CDR3 coding sequence is TGTGCCAGCAGTTCCGGGGGGCAAGAGACCCAGTACTTC. The full variable domain, completed using reference TRBV5-4 and TRBJ2-5, is ETGVTQSPTHLIKTRGQQVTLRCSSQSGHNTVSWYQQALGQGPQFIFQYYREEENGRGNFPPRFSGLQFPNYSSELNVNALELDDSALYLCASSSGGQETQYFGPGTRLLVL.

V gene TRBV5-4 combines with J gene TRBJ1-2, with 11 bases identical to TRBD1. The CDR3 length is 17 residues. Germline-derived CDR1 and CDR2 are SGHNT and YYREEE (reference sequence). Trimming took 4 bases from V and 8 from J; bases not matched to a gene: 16. The CDR3 loop is CASSQPLYGQGASGYTF. The CDR3 nucleotides are TGTGCCAGCAGCCAACCGCTTTACGGACAGGGGGCCAGCGGCTACACCTTC.

Only a few counts were recorded for this clone. The chain couples TRBV30 to TRBJ2-5, with no clear D. The closer fit of TRBJ2-7 to the DNA end suggests the J call may be wrong. This CDR3 comprises 12 residues. Germline CDR1 reads GTSNPN; CDR2 reads SVGIG (reference sequence). CDR3: CAWSAISYEQYF. CDR3 DNA sequence: TGTGCCTGGAGCGCCATCTCCTACGAGCAGTACTTC.

V gene TRBV15 combines with J gene TRBJ2-7; D is uncertain. The CDR3 has 13 residues. Germline CDR1 LNHNV, CDR2 YYDKDF (reference sequence). Trimming cost V 0 bases and J 4 bases, with 7 bases left between them. CDR3 DNA: TGTGCCACCAGCAGAGACAGACAATACGAGCAGTACTTC. Amino acid sequence: CATSRDRQYEQYF.

This chain joins TRBV5-1 and TRBJ2-7, with D unresolved. The germline V gene has CDR1 SGHRS and CDR2 YFSETQ. The CDR3 sequence is 14 residues long. The V end was cut by 5 bases, the J end by 1 base, with 13 bases between. The CDR3 coding sequence is TGCGCCAGCAGTCCCAGGTATGGTTCCTACGAGCAGTACTTC. Its translation is CASSPRYGSYEQYF.

Only a few counts were recorded for this clone. V usage is TRBV28 and J usage is TRBJ2-7, with D perhaps TRBD2 (5 bases). Germline CDR1 MDHEN, CDR2 SYDVKM. The CDR3 loop spans 13 amino acids. With 7 bases removed from V and 2 bases from J, the gap between germline ends came to 12 bases. The chain's CDR3 is CASTPPGTYEQYF. DNA for the CDR3: TGTGCCAGCACCCCCCCGGGAACCTACGAGCAGTACTTC.

This chain links TRBV5-1 with TRBJ2-7; 8 nucleotides line up with TRBD1. V gave up 5 bases and J gave up 9 bases; unmatched junction bases: 13. This CDR3 contains 14 residues. The germline CDR1 and CDR2 sequences are SGHRS and YFSETQ. The CDR3 reads CASSNPRTGLRQYF. The CDR3, as DNA: TGCGCCAGCAGTAACCCCCGGACAGGGTTAAGGCAGTACTTC.

This clone came up a few times. The chain links TRBV30 to TRBJ2-6, with 9 bases aligning to TRBD1. The CDR3 sequence is 18 residues long. CDR1 and CDR2 (germline): GTSNPN, SVGIG (reference sequence). Trimming at V came to 0 bases and at J to 0 bases, leaving 6 bases not matched to a gene. CDR3 nucleotide sequence: TGTGCCTGGAGTGTCCCATTGACAGGGGGCTCTGGGGCCAACGTCCTGACTTTC. Translated, it gives CAWSVPLTGGSGANVLTF.

CDR3 DNA: TGTGCCAGCAGCGCCGCCCGGGAGACCTATAATTCACCCCTCCACTTT. Translated: CASSAARETYNSPLHF. The V and J genes are TRBV9 and TRBJ1-6; D is ambiguous. The CDR3 sequence is 16 residues long. Trimming took off 3 bases at V and 2 bases at J, with 12 bases between the two ends. CDR1 SGDLS and CDR2 YYNGEE come from the germline V gene.

V is TRBV9 and J is TRBJ1-6; TRBD1 matches at 7 bases. The CDR3 loop spans 18 amino acids. Looked up from germline, CDR1 is SGDLS and CDR2 is YYNGEE. With V trimmed by 3 bases and J by 0 bases, 9 bases remained unmatched. CDR3 residues: CASSGTGGKSSYNSPLHF. CDR3 nucleotides: TGTGCCAGCAGCGGGACAGGAGGAAAGAGCTCCTATAATTCACCCCTCCACTTT.

The CDR3 is CASSLAMRGGTDTQYF. CDR3 nucleotide sequence: TGCGCCAGCAGCTTGGCCATGCGGGGGGGCACAGATACGCAGTATTTT. This chain connects TRBV5-1 to TRBJ2-3; 8 bases are shared with TRBD2. The V segment lost 0 bases and the J segment 1 base; nucleotides outside the gene matches: 4. The CDR3 contains 16 residues. Per germline, CDR1 SGHRS and CDR2 YFSETQ.

This clone turned up a few times. V and J are TRBV5-1 and TRBJ2-3, with D possibly TRBD2 on 6 matching bases. The CDR3 consists of 16 residues. V was cut by 7 bases and J by 0 bases, with 18 bases left in between. Looked up from germline, CDR1 is SGHRS and CDR2 is YFSETQ. DNA of the CDR3: TGCGCCAGCTCGGACCGGGTGGGGACTAGCACAGATACGCAGTATTTT. Amino acid sequence: CASSDRVGTSTDTQYF.

This clone was observed a few times. This chain joins TRBV7-7 and TRBJ2-1; possibly TRBD2 for D (6 bases). The germline V gene has CDR1 SSHAT and CDR2 FNYEAQ (reference sequence). The CDR3 is made up of 14 amino acids. Trimming removed 1 base at V and 7 bases at J, with 11 bases between. CDR3 coding DNA: TGTGCCAGCAGCTTAGGGCCACGGGGGAATGAGCAGTTCTTC. It is translated as CASSLGPRGNEQFF.

This clone has only a few counts. The CDR3 here is CAWGIQQQYF. CDR3 in DNA: TGTGCCTGGGGAATACAGCAGCAGTACTTC. The J gene is TRBJ2-7, the V gene TRBV30, with D unclear. This CDR3 is built from 10 residues. Germline V gives CDR1 GTSNPN, CDR2 SVGIG (reference sequence). V was cut by 5 bases and J by 8 bases, with 10 bases left in between. Full variable domain (outside the CDR3, taken from reference TRBV30 and TRBJ2-7): SQTIHQWPATLVQPVGSPLSLECTVEGTSNPNLYWYRQAAGRGLQLLFYSVGIGQISSEVPQNLSASRPQDRQFILSSKKLLLSDSGFYLCAWGIQQQYFGPGTRLTVT.

In this sample, this clone turned up a few times. The chain links TRBV11-1 to TRBJ2-5; 10 nucleotides agree with TRBD1. J gave up 5 bases and V 1 base, and 4 bases lay outside the gene matches. Germline V gives CDR1 SGHAT, CDR2 FQDESV (reference sequence). This CDR3 is 15 amino acids long. The CDR3 spells CASSLGDRGLETQYF. For the CDR3, the DNA is TGTGCCAGCAGCTTAGGGGACAGGGGATTGGAGACCCAGTACTTC.

This clone occurred a few times. This chain joins TRBV2 and TRBJ2-1, with 11 bases matching TRBD2. The CDR3 extends over 13 amino acids. With V trimmed by 9 bases and J by 8 bases, 6 bases remained unmatched. The germline gives CDR1 SNHLY, CDR2 FYNNEI. As DNA, the CDR3 is TGTGCCAGTCTAGCGGGAGGTTTGGATGAGCAGTTCTTC. It yields the protein CASLAGGLDEQFF.

This clone came up a few times. V and J are TRBV18 and TRBJ1-1; D possibly corresponds to TRBD1 (6 bases). The germline V and J ends were trimmed by 2 bases and 11 bases, with 18 bases remaining between them. CDR1 KGHSH and CDR2 LQKENI come from the germline V gene. The CDR3 spans 14 residues. The CDR3 bases are TGTGCCAGCTCACCAGGGACAACTCAACTGGAGGCTTTCTTT. This sequence encodes CASSPGTTQLEAFF.